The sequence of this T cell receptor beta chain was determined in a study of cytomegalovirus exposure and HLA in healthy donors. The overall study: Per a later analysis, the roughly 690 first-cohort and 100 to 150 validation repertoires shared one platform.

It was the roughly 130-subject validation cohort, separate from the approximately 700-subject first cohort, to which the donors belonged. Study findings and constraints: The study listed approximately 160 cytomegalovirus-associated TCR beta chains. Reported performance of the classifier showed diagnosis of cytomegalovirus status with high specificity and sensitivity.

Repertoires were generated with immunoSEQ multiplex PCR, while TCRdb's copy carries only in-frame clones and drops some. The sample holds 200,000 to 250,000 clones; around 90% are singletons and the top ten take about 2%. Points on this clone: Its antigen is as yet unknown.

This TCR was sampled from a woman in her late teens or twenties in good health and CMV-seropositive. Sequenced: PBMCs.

CDR3 nucleotide sequence: TGTGCCAGCAGCGTAGAATTGGGCGACGAGCAGTACTTC. Protein sequence: CASSVELGDEQYF. V and J are TRBV9 and TRBJ2-7; no reliable D call. Trimming stripped 0 bases from V and 5 bases from J, with 9 bases between. The CDR3 is made up of 13 amino acids. Germline values: CDR1 SGDLS, CDR2 YYNGEE. The variable domain in full, with the rest retrieved from reference TRBV9 and TRBJ2-7, is DSGVTQTPKHLITATGQRVTLRCSPRSGDLSVYWYQQSLDQGLQFLIQYYNGEERAKGNILERFSAQQFPDLHSELNLSSLELGDSALYFCASSVELGDEQYFGPGTRLTVT.